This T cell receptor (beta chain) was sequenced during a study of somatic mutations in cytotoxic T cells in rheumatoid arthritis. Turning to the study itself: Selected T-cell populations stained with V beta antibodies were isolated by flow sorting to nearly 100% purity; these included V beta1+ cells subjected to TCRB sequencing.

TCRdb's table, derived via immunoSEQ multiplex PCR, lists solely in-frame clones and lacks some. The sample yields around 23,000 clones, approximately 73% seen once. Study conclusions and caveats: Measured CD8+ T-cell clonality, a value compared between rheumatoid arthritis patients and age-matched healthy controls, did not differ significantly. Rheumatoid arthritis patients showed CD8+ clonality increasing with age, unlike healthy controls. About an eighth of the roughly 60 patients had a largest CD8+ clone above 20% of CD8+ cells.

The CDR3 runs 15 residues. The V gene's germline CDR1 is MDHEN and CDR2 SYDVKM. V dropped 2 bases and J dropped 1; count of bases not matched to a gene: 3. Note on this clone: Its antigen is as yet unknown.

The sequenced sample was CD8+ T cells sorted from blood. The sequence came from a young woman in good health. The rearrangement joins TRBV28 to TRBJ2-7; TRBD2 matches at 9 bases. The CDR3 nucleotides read TGTGCCAGCAGTTTACAACTAGCGGGTTCCTACGAGCAGTACTTC. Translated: CASSLQLAGSYEQYF.